The TCR beta chain under discussion was sequenced for a study of T cell responses to AZD1222 COVID-19 vaccine. Findings and caveats of the study: Seropositive at baseline were only a handful of AZD1222 recipients. Targeting of unmutated variant regions was reportedly seen in nearly half of spike-specific TCRs. Clonal diversity was possibly underestimated, and the donors were mostly white British, with more females.

The data were produced by immunoSEQ multiplex PCR, yet TCRdb's version contains in-frame clones alone and is incomplete. The sample yields about 200,000 clones, around 93% seen once. As for this clone: What it binds is not known.

This CDR3 is 14 amino acids long. V lost 2 bases and J 7 bases, leaving 12 bases between the germline ends. Germline V CDR1 and CDR2: MDHEN, SYDVKM. This sequence originates from an adult who received the AZD1222 COVID-19 vaccine. The input for sequencing was peripheral blood, taken 28 days after the second AZD1222 dose. The V gene is TRBV28, the J gene TRBJ1-5; weak D call: TRBD1 (6 bases). The CDR3 DNA reads as TGTGCCAGCAGTTTAAGGGGGGATACACAGCCCCAGCATTTT. This encodes CASSLRGDTQPQHF.